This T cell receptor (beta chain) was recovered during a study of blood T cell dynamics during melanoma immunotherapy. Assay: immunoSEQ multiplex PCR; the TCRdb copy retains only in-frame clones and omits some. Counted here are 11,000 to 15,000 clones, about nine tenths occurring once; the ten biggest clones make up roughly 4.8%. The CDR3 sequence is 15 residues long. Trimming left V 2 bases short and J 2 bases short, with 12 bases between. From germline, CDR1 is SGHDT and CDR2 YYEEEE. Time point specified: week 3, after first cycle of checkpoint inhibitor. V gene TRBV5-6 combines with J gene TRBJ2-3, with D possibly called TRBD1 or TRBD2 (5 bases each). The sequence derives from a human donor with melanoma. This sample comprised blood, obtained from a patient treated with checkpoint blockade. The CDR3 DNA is TGTGCCAGCAGCTTCACCGGGACCCTCACAGATACGCAGTATTTT. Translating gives CASSFTGTLTDTQYF.